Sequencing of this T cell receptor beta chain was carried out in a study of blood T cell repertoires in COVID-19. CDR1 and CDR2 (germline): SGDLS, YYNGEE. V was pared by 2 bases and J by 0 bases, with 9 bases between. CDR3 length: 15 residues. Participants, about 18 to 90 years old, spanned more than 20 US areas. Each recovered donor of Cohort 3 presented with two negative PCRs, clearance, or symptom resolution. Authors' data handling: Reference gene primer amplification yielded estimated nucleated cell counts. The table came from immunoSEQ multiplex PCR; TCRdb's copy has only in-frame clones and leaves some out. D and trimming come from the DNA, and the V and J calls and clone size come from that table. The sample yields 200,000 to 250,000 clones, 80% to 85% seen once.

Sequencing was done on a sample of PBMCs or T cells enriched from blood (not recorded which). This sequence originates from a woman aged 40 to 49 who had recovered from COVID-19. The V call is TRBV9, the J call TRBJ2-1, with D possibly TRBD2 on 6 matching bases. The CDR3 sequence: CASSVLAVSYNEQFF. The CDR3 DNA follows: TGTGCCAGCAGCGTGTTAGCGGTCTCCTACAATGAGCAGTTCTTC.